One and the same sample provided the 31 T cell receptor beta chains below, sequenced in a study of blood T cell repertoires in COVID-19. TCRdb keeps only in-frame clones here, not all; method: immunoSEQ multiplex PCR. The sample yields approximately 170,000 clones, about 86% seen once. The specimen sequenced was peripheral blood. All receptors come from an older woman with acute or convalescent COVID-19.

The rearrangement joins TRBV2 to TRBJ1-4, with D hard to call. Germline loops: CDR1 SNHLY, CDR2 FYNNEI. The V gene lost 2 bases and the J gene lost 12 bases, with 16 bases spanning the gap. This CDR3 contains 14 residues. The DNA for the CDR3 is TGTGCCAGCAGTGAACTCGGGTCCTTAGGTGAACTGTTTTTT. Its translation is CASSELGSLGELFF.

A remark on this clone: Other nucleotide sequences in the sample specify the same CDR3. The V gene is TRBV7-9, the J gene TRBJ1-1; D is uncertain. This CDR3 has 14 residues. The germline V gene encodes CDR1 SEHNR and CDR2 FQNEAQ (reference sequence). The V end lost 6 bases, the J end lost 2 bases, and 13 bases lay between the germline ends. CDR3 sequence reads: CASSRYGSNTEAFF. DNA for the CDR3: TGTGCCAGCAGTCGATACGGGAGTAACACTGAAGCTTTCTTT. The full variable domain, completed using reference TRBV7-9 and TRBJ1-1, is DTGVSQNPRHKITKRGQNVTFRCDPISEHNRLYWYRQTLGQGPEFLTYFQNEAQLEKSRLLSDRFSAERPKGSFSTLEIQRTEQGDSAMYLCASSRYGSNTEAFFGQGTRLTVV.

This chain uses TRBV18 with TRBJ1-3, with a tentative D call TRBD1 (5 bases). The CDR3 is 15 amino acids. The V gene lost 4 bases and the J gene lost 2 bases, with 12 bases spanning the gap. Germline V CDR1 and CDR2: KGHSH, LQKENI. CDR3 nucleotides: TGTGCCAGCTCACGCACCCAGGGAACTGGAAACACCATATATTTT. Translating gives CASSRTQGTGNTIYF. Complete variable domain (other parts from reference TRBV18 and TRBJ1-3): NAGVMQNPRHLVRRRGQEARLRCSPMKGHSHVYWYRQLPEEGLKFMVYLQKENIIDESGMPKERFSAEFPKEGPSILRIQQVVRGDSAAYFCASSRTQGTGNTIYFGEGSWLTVV.

The chain links TRBV6-1 to TRBJ1-6; 8 bases are shared with TRBD1. The CDR3 runs 15 residues. With 2 bases clipped from V and 9 bases from J, the junction kept 6 bases outside the gene matches. The germline V gene encodes CDR1 MNHNS and CDR2 SASEGT. CDR3 bases: TGTGCCAGCAGTGAACGGGACAGGTCGTCTTCACCCCTCCACTTT. It yields the protein CASSERDRSSSPLHF.

The chain is built from TRBV7-2 and TRBJ2-3; 10 nucleotides align to TRBD1. CDR1 and CDR2 from the germline V gene are SGHTA and FQGNSA. The CDR3 sequence is 15 residues long. The ends lost 5 bases at V and 4 bases at J; junction bases unmatched: 6. Here the CDR3 reads CASSRDRGHADTQYF. As DNA, the CDR3 is TGTGCCAGCAGCCGCGACAGGGGGCATGCAGATACGCAGTATTTT.

The V gene is TRBV6-5, the J gene TRBJ1-2; D may be TRBD1 (6 bases). The germline gives CDR1 MNHEY, CDR2 SVGAGI. Deletions cut 1 base from V and 6 bases from J, with 15 bases between. The CDR3 runs 15 residues. The CDR3 sequence: CASSYFGQFIDGYTF. The CDR3, as DNA: TGTGCCAGCAGTTACTTCGGACAGTTTATTGATGGCTACACCTTC.

The rearrangement links TRBV7-2 to TRBJ2-2, with TRBD2 as a possible D gene (5 bases). V was shortened by 5 bases and J by 0 bases, with 7 bases between the two germline ends. Germline V gene sequence: CDR1 SGHTA, CDR2 FQGNSA. This CDR3 is built from 14 residues. In DNA form, the CDR3 reads TGTGCCAGCAGCCCGGACTCGAACACCGGGGAGCTGTTTTTT. Translated, it gives CASSPDSNTGELFF.

The V and J genes are TRBV2 and TRBJ1-2; maybe TRBD1 (5 bases). V lost 0 bases, J lost 7 bases, and 21 bases lay in between. Germline CDR1 and CDR2: SNHLY and FYNNEI. This CDR3 is built from 17 residues. The CDR3 sequence: CASSEALLGRALGGYTF. As DNA, the CDR3 is TGTGCCAGCAGTGAAGCGCTTCTTGGCAGGGCGTTGGGTGGCTACACCTTC.

The chain joins TRBV6-1 to TRBJ1-3, with D uncertain. The germline V gene has CDR1 MNHNS and CDR2 SASEGT. This CDR3 contains 13 residues. Deletions cut 2 bases from V and 4 bases from J, with 6 bases between. The chain's CDR3 is CASSENRGNTIYF. In DNA form, the CDR3 reads TGTGCCAGCAGTGAAAACAGAGGAAACACCATATATTTT.

The chain employs TRBV18 and TRBJ1-1, with D tentatively TRBD1 (6 bases). V was clipped by 8 bases and J by 5 bases, with 15 bases between them. The CDR3 is 13 amino acids. Germline loops: CDR1 KGHSH, CDR2 LQKENI. This chain's CDR3 is CASLTRDKTEAFF. The CDR3 coding sequence is TGTGCCAGCCTTACGAGGGACAAAACTGAAGCTTTCTTT.

V gene TRBV9 combines with J gene TRBJ1-3, with 7 bases identical to TRBD1. Unmatched junction bases numbered 8, after V lost 4 bases and J lost 4 bases. There are 15 residues in the CDR3. CDR1 is SGDLS, CDR2 YYNGEE, per germline. The DNA of the CDR3 is TGTGCCAGCAGCTCCGACAGGGCCTCGGGAAACACCATATATTTT. Translation: CASSSDRASGNTIYF.

The chain joins TRBV27 to TRBJ2-1; D is possibly TRBD1 (6 bases). The V gene lost 7 bases and the J gene lost 8 bases, with 18 bases spanning the gap. Germline V lookup: CDR1 MNHEY, CDR2 SMNVEV (reference sequence). The CDR3 contains 14 residues. The CDR3 bases are TGTGCCAGCAAACCCGGGACACCCACAGATGAGCAGTTCTTC. This codes for CASKPGTPTDEQFF.

The chain recombines TRBV6-6 with TRBJ1-2; 9 positions agree with TRBD1. Germline CDR1 reads MNHNY; CDR2 reads SVGAGI (reference sequence). The J segment lost 4 bases and the V segment lost 6 bases, leaving 6 bases of the junction unmatched. CDR3 length equals 14 residues. For the CDR3, the DNA is TGTGCCAGCAGGGGACAGGGCAAATCCTATGGCTACACCTTC. This encodes CASRGQGKSYGYTF.

In its sample, this clone was seen a few times. The V and J genes are TRBV10-3 and TRBJ2-1; 7 bases agree with TRBD2. Trimming at V came to 0 bases and at J to 2 bases, leaving 4 bases not matched to a gene. CDR1 is ENHRY, CDR2 SYGVKD, per germline. There are 16 residues in the CDR3. Here the CDR3 reads CAISESESGAYNEQFF. In nucleotides, the CDR3 is TGTGCCATCAGTGAGTCAGAAAGCGGGGCCTACAATGAGCAGTTCTTC.

The chain has TRBV9 and TRBJ1-6; D not resolved. The length of the CDR3 is 16 residues. Per germline, CDR1 SGDLS and CDR2 YYNGEE. With 0 bases removed from V and 0 bases from J, the gap between germline ends came to 7 bases. CDR3 sequence (DNA): TGTGCCAGCAGCGTAGCTGAGAGCTCCTATAATTCACCCCTCCACTTT. Its protein is CASSVAESSYNSPLHF.

The chain combines TRBV28 with TRBJ2-1, with 12 bases identical to TRBD2. The CDR3 length is 20 residues. CDR1 is MDHEN, CDR2 SYDVKM, per germline. After removal of 4 bases from V and 6 bases from J, the junction contained 19 bases not matched to a gene. The CDR3 reads CASSSHPGGTSGQRFNEQFF. DNA of the CDR3: TGTGCCAGCAGTTCCCACCCCGGCGGGACTAGCGGGCAAAGGTTCAATGAGCAGTTCTTC.

This clone was picked up one time. The chain joins TRBV3-1 (or the pseudogene TRBV3-2) to TRBJ1-4; no reliable D call. Deletions cut 0 bases from V and 5 bases from J, with 13 bases between. The germline gives CDR1 LGHDT, CDR2 YNNKEL (reference sequence). The CDR3 is 16 amino acids. The CDR3: CASSQELPGSNEKLFF. DNA of the CDR3: TGTGCCAGCAGCCAAGAGCTCCCGGGATCAAATGAAAAACTGTTTTTT.

This chain uses TRBV3-1 (or the pseudogene TRBV3-2) with TRBJ2-7; the D gene is possibly TRBD2 (6 bases). Trimming shortened V by 0 bases and J by 4 bases, and 16 bases separated the two germline ends. The CDR3 length is 16 residues. CDR1 and CDR2 from the germline V gene are LGHDT and YNNKEL (reference sequence). The CDR3 reads CASSQERREIKYEQYF. CDR3 nucleotide sequence: TGTGCCAGCAGCCAAGAGCGGAGGGAGATCAAGTACGAGCAGTACTTC.

The rearrangement links TRBV7-2 to TRBJ1-2; the match to TRBD1 covers 7 bases. The V and J ends lost 4 bases and 4 bases, in that order; junction bases with no gene match: 9. Germline CDR1 and CDR2: SGHTA and FQGNSA. The CDR3 is made up of 15 amino acids. CDR3 amino acids: CASSSRQGVPYGYTF. CDR3 DNA: TGTGCCAGCAGCTCACGACAGGGAGTCCCCTATGGCTACACCTTC.

This chain links TRBV9 with TRBJ2-2; 9 bases are shared with TRBD1. Germline trimming cut 0 bases from V and 0 bases from J; bases unmatched to any gene: 6. This CDR3 is built from 18 residues. The germline V gene has CDR1 SGDLS and CDR2 YYNGEE. CDR3 nucleotides: TGTGCCAGCAGCGTAGCCGCCCGGGACAGGGCGAACACCGGGGAGCTGTTTTTT. This gives the protein CASSVAARDRANTGELFF.

This chain uses TRBV7-2 with TRBJ1-1; D unresolved. The CDR3 contains 13 residues. Trimming cost V 4 bases and J 0 bases, with 6 bases left between them. The germline V gene encodes CDR1 SGHTA and CDR2 FQGNSA. The CDR3 spells CASSSQVNTEAFF. CDR3 in DNA: TGTGCCAGCAGCTCGCAGGTGAACACTGAAGCTTTCTTT. The full variable domain, completed using reference TRBV7-2 and TRBJ1-1, is GAGVSQSPSNKVTEKGKDVELRCDPISGHTALYWYRQSLGQGLEFLIYFQGNSAPDKSGLPSDRFSAERTGGSVSTLTIQRTQQEDSAVYLCASSSQVNTEAFFGQGTRLTVV.

This chain connects TRBV7-2 to TRBJ2-7; D remains unclear. CDR1 SGHTA and CDR2 FQGNSA come from the germline V gene. The V end lost 2 bases, the J end lost 5 bases, and 7 bases lay between the germline ends. The CDR3 has 12 residues. The CDR3 spells CASSLTADEQYF. CDR3 bases: TGTGCCAGCAGCTTAACAGCAGACGAGCAGTACTTC.

J is TRBJ2-7 and V is TRBV18; TRBD1 agrees at 11 bases. J lost 6 bases, V lost 0 bases, and 4 bases had no gene match. CDR1 is KGHSH and CDR2 is LQKENI in the germline V gene. The CDR3 has 15 amino acids. The CDR3: CASSPPGDRGGEQYF. The CDR3 nucleotides are TGTGCCAGCTCACCACCCGGGGACAGGGGGGGCGAGCAGTACTTC.

Only one count was recorded for this clone. This chain links TRBV19 with TRBJ1-1; D remains unclear. This CDR3 has 13 amino acids. Germline CDR1 LNHDA, CDR2 SQIVND (reference sequence). Trimming pared 7 bases from V and 0 bases from J, leaving 9 bases between. CDR3 in amino acids: CASKEQVNTEAFF. CDR3 DNA: TGTGCCAGTAAAGAACAAGTGAACACTGAAGCTTTCTTT.

This clone was found a few times. The chain has TRBV4-3 and TRBJ1-2, with 9 bases identical to TRBD1. The CDR3 extends over 17 amino acids. V gave up 7 bases and J gave up 3 bases; unmatched junction bases: 15. CDR1 and CDR2 from the germline V gene are LGHNA and YSLEER. This CDR3 is CASNPEATQGAYYGYTF. In DNA, the CDR3 is TGCGCCAGCAACCCAGAGGCTACACAGGGGGCCTACTATGGCTACACCTTC.

As regards this clone: The same CDR3 can be traced to other DNA sequences in this sample. The V call is TRBV4-2, the J call TRBJ1-4, with unresolved D. The germline CDR1 and CDR2 sequences are LGHNA and YNFKEQ. The V gene lost 0 bases and the J gene lost 0 bases, with 5 bases spanning the gap. CDR3 size: 15 residues. CDR3 nucleotide sequence: TGTGCCAGCAGCCAAGATCTCGCAACTAATGAAAAACTGTTTTTT. Translation gives CASSQDLATNEKLFF.

The CDR3 DNA sequence: TGTGCCAGCAGTGTTTGGGCCCAGCCCACCGGGGAGCTGTTTTTT. It is translated as CASSVWAQPTGELFF. The chain is built from TRBV2 and TRBJ2-2; D call uncertain. Germline V lookup: CDR1 SNHLY, CDR2 FYNNEI. Trimming cost V 4 bases and J 4 bases, with 13 bases left between them. There are 15 residues in the CDR3.

The chain combines TRBV11-2 with TRBJ2-1, with D possibly being TRBD1 (5 bases). Germline assignment: CDR1 SGHAT and CDR2 FQNNGV. V was clipped by 2 bases and J by 3 bases, with 11 bases between them. This CDR3 contains 15 residues. The CDR3 sequence is CASSLFAGLYNEQFF. The DNA of the CDR3 is TGTGCCAGCAGCTTATTTGCAGGGCTCTACAATGAGCAGTTCTTC.

The V gene is TRBV28, the J gene TRBJ1-1, with a tentative D call TRBD1 (6 bases). The V gene lost 6 bases and the J gene lost 1 base, with 12 bases spanning the gap. The CDR3 is made up of 14 amino acids. Germline loops: CDR1 MDHEN, CDR2 SYDVKM. The CDR3 region has the DNA TGTGCCAGCAGGTTACAGGGTGGGAACACTGAAGCTTTCTTT. Its translation: CASRLQGGNTEAFF.

The V gene is TRBV24-1, the J gene TRBJ2-3, with D unresolved. This CDR3 spans 13 amino acids. Deletions cut 5 bases from V and 2 bases from J, with 7 bases between. CDR1 and CDR2 (germline): KGHDR, SFDVKD. The CDR3 reads CATSGANTDTQYF. CDR3 in DNA: TGTGCCACCAGTGGGGCAAACACAGATACGCAGTATTTT.

The CDR3 DNA follows: TGCGCCAGCAGCCGAAGGACTAGCGGGGGTAGCACAGATACGCAGTATTTT. It translates to CASSRRTSGGSTDTQYF. This sequence joins TRBV4-1 and TRBJ2-3; 13 bases map to TRBD2. V shed 4 bases, J shed 0 bases, and the junction held 4 bases outside the gene matches. The CDR3 contains 17 residues. The germline V gene encodes CDR1 MGHRA and CDR2 YSYEKL.